This TCR beta chain was documented in a study of blood T cell repertoires in COVID-19. Across the whole study: Samples of COVID-19 (acute and convalescent) were obtained from the United States, Italy and Spain.

Methods used by the authors: Using reference gene primer amplification, nucleated cell counts were estimated. The protocol was immunoSEQ multiplex PCR, while the TCRdb copy is restricted to in-frame clones and leaves out a portion. The V and J calls and clone size were taken over from that table, and D and trimming were inferred from the DNA. The table has approximately 79,000 clones, around 88% seen once; the top ten hold just under 0.6%. The CDR3 runs to 13 residues. Germline values: CDR1 MNHEY, CDR2 SVGAGI. The chain recombines TRBV6-5 with TRBJ1-6, with D perhaps matching TRBD1 (6 bases). This sequence originates from a man between 60 and 75 years old with acute or convalescent COVID-19. Sample: peripheral blood. The CDR3 region has the DNA TGTGTCTCATCTCAATACAGGGATTCACCCCTCCACTTT. Protein: CVSSQYRDSPLHF.